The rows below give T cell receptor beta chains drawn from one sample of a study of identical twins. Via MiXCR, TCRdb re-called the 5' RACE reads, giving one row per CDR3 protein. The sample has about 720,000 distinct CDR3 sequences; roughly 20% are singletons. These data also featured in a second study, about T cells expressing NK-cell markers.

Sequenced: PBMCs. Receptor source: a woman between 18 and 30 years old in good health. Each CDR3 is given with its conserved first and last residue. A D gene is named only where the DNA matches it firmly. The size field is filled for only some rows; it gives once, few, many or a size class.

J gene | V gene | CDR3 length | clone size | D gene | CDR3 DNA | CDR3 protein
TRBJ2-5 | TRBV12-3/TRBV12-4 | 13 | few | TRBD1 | TGTGCCAGCAGCTTAAGGGGGCGGAAGACCCAGTACTTC | CASSLRGRKTQYF
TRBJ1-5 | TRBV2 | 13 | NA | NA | TGTGCCAGCAGGGGACCACCTTATCAGCCCCAGCATTTT | CASRGPPYQPQHF
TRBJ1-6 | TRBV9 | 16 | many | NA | TGTGCCAGCAGCGAACTAATCGGCGGGCAGAATTCACCCCTCCACTTT | CASSELIGGQNSPLHF
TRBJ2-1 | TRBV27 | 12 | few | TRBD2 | TGTGCCAGCAGTTTATCCGGGACTAGGCAGTTCTTC | CASSLSGTRQFF
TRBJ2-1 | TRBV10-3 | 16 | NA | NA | TGTGCCATCAGTGAGTCAAGTGCTAGGGGTGACAATGAGCAGTTCTTC | CAISESSARGDNEQFF
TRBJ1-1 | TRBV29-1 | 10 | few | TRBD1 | TGCAGCGGGAGGACAGGGCAAGCTTTCTTT | CSGRTGQAFF
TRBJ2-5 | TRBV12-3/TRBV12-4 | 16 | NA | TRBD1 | TGTGCCAGCAGCTTACTCGGACAGGGCCTAGAAGAGACCCAGTACTTC | CASSLLGQGLEETQYF
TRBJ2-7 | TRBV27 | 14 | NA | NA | TGTGCCAGCAGTCCCCTCGGAGGGATTTGGGAGCAGTACTTC | CASSPLGGIWEQYF
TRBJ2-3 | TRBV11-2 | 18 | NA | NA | TGTGCCAGCACCAGCTGGCCTTGGGACATCACTAGCACAGATACGCAGTATTTT | CASTSWPWDITSTDTQYF
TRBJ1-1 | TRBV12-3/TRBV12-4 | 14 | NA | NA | TGTGCCAGCAGTTTCAGGGCACGGGACACTGAAGCTTTCTTT | CASSFRARDTEAFF
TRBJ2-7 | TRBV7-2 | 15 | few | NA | TGTGCCAGCAGCTTAGGAGGGGGAATGGGCTACGAGCAGTACTTC | CASSLGGGMGYEQYF
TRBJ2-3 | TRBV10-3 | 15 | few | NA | TGTGCCATCAGTGAGACAAACCGGGGCCCAGATACGCAGTATTTT | CAISETNRGPDTQYF
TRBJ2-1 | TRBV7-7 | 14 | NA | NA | TGTGCCAGCAGCGTAGGCCTCCGGGACAATGAGCAGTTCTTC | CASSVGLRDNEQFF
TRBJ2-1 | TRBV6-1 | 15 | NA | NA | TGTGCCAGCAGTGTGGACGGGGGCTATCCAATGGAGCAGTTCTTC | CASSVDGGYPMEQFF
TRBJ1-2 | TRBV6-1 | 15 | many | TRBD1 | TGTGCCAGCAGGAGAGCAGGGGGGAATAACTATGGCTACACCTTC | CASRRAGGNNYGYTF
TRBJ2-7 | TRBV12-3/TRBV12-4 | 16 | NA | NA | TGTGCCAGCAGTTTAGCCGGGCAGCCTGGGGGACGCGAGCAGTACTTC | CASSLAGQPGGREQYF
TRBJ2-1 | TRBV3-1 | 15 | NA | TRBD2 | TGTGCCAGCAGCCAAGTGGGGGGGACCTTCGGGGAGCAGTTCTTC | CASSQVGGTFGEQFF
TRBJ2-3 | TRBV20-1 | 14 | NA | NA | TGCAGTGCTAGAGTTCCGGGAATCACAGATACGCAGTATTTT | CSARVPGITDTQYF
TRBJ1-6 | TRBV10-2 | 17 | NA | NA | TGCGCCAGCAGTGATCGAGTACAAACAGGGCGAAGTTCACCCCTCCACTTT | CASSDRVQTGRSSPLHF
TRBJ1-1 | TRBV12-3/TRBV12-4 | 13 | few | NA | TGTGCCAGCCATGGGGGGGGTGGAACTGAAGCTTTCTTT | CASHGGGGTEAFF
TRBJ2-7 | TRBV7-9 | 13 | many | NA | TGTGCCAGCAGCCGAGATTCGAAGTACGAGCAGTACTTC | CASSRDSKYEQYF
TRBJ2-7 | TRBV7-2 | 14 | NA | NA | TGTGCCAGCAGCCCAATCTCAATATCCTACGAGCAGTACTTC | CASSPISISYEQYF
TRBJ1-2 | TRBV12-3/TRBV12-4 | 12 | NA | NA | TGTGCCAGCAGTTTTGACGGATGGGGCTACACCTTC | CASSFDGWGYTF
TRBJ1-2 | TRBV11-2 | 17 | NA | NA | TGTGCCAGCAGCTTCCCTGGGGGGGACTACTTAAACTATGGCTACACCTTC | CASSFPGGDYLNYGYTF
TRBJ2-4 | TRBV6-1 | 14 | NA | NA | TGTGCCAGCAGGACGCCGGGGGCCAAAAACATTCAGTACTTC | CASRTPGAKNIQYF
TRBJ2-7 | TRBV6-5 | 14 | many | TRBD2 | TGTGCCACCAGATATTCAGCGGGGGGCCTGGAGCAGTACTTC | CATRYSAGGLEQYF
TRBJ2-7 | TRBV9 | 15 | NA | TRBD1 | TGTGCCAGCAGCGTAGCGGGGACAGGGAGGTACGAGCAGTACTTC | CASSVAGTGRYEQYF
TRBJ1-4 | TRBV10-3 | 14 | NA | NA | TGTGCCATCAGTGGGTCGACAGAAGGGGAAAAACTGTTTTTT | CAISGSTEGEKLFF
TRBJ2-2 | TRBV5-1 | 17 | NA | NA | TGCGCCAGCAGCTTGGCCGGGCCGCTCGCGAACACCGGGGAGCTGTTTTTT | CASSLAGPLANTGELFF
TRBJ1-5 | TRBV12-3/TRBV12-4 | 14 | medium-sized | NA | TGTGCCAGCAGTTTAAAAGTCAGTAATCAGCCCCAGCATTTT | CASSLKVSNQPQHF
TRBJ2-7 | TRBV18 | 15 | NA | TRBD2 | TGTGCCAGCTCACCATACGGGGGGAGCTCCTACGAGCAGTACTTC | CASSPYGGSSYEQYF
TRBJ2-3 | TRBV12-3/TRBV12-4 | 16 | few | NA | TGTGCCAGCAAACCAGAAGCGGGTTCAGGGGCAGATACGCAGTATTTT | CASKPEAGSGADTQYF
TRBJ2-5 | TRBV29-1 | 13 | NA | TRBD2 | TGCAGCGTGTCCACTAGCGTACAAGAGACCCAGTACTTC | CSVSTSVQETQYF
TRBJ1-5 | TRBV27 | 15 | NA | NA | TGTGCCAGCAGTCCCCGGGCGGATAGCAATCAGCCCCAGCATTTT | CASSPRADSNQPQHF
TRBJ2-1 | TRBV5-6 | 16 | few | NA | TGTGCCAGCAGCTTCGGGGGGCCGGGAGAGAACAATGAGCAGTTCTTC | CASSFGGPGENNEQFF
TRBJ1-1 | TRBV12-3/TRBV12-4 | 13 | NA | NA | TGTGCCAGCAGTACTCGACAGGAGAGGGAAGCTTTCTTT | CASSTRQEREAFF
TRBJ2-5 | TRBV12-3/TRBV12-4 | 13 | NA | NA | TGTGCCAGCATGGCCGGGACTCGGGAGACCCAGTACTTC | CASMAGTRETQYF
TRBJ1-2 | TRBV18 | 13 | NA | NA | TGTGCCAGCTCACCAGAGCGAGGGGCTGGCTACACCTTC | CASSPERGAGYTF
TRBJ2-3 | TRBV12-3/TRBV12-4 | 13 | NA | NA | TGTGCCAGCAGTCCGGACCTATCAGATACGCAGTATTTT | CASSPDLSDTQYF
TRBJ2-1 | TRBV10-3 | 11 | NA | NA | TGTGCCACCTTAAAGGGGGATCAGCAGTTCTTC | CATLKGDQQFF
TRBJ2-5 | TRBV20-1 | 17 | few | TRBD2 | TGCAGTGCTAGAGATGTAAGCCGACTAGCGGGAGGGGAGACCCAGTACTTC | CSARDVSRLAGGETQYF
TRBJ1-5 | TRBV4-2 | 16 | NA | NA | TGTGCCAGCAGCCAAGCAGACAGGCTCCTGGTGGGAGCCCAGCATTTT | CASSQADRLLVGAQHF
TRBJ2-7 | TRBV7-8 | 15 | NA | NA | TGTGCCAGCAGCGGTAGGAGGGACAGATCCTACGAGCAGTACTTC | CASSGRRDRSYEQYF
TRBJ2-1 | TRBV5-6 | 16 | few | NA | TGTGCCAGCAGCTTGGGGACAGCTGGAGGTCAAAGGGAGCAGTTCTTC | CASSLGTAGGQREQFF
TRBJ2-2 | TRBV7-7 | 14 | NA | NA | TGTGCTAGCAGCTCGGATCTAATGACCGGGGAGCTGTTTTTT | CASSSDLMTGELFF
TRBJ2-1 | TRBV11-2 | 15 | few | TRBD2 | TGTGCCAGCAGCTTGGGGGGGAGCTCCCAGGGTGAGCAGTTCTTC | CASSLGGSSQGEQFF
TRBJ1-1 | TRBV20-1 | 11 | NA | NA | TGCAGTGCTAGTAAGGACACTGAAGCTTTCTTT | CSASKDTEAFF